This passage covers 27 T cell receptor beta chains from one sample sequenced in a study of blood T cell repertoires in COVID-19. Sequencing was performed with immunoSEQ multiplex PCR; in TCRdb, only in-frame clones are kept and a portion is missing. The data hold 250,000 to 300,000 clones, with 85% to 90% observed a single time. What was sequenced was peripheral blood. The receptors shown here come from a middle-aged woman who had recovered from COVID-19.

The chain combines TRBV10-3 with TRBJ2-7, with D uncertain. Trimming took 0 bases from V and 2 from J, leaving 5 bases between them. There are 13 residues in the CDR3. Germline CDR1 ENHRY, CDR2 SYGVKD. In DNA, the CDR3 is TGTGCCATCAGTGAGTCATCGGCCTACGAGCAGTACTTC. Protein sequence: CAISESSAYEQYF.

J is TRBJ1-1 and V is TRBV20-1; possible D gene TRBD1, 5 bases. The V gene lost 5 bases and the J gene lost 4 bases, with 14 bases spanning the gap. Germline V CDR1 and CDR2: DFQATT, SNEGSKA (reference sequence). The CDR3 totals 13 residues. CDR3 coding DNA: TGCAGTGCTCGTGCAGGGCGATTCACTGAAGCTTTCTTT. This sequence encodes CSARAGRFTEAFF.

The rearrangement links TRBV20-1 to TRBJ1-6; D is unclear. Trimming stripped 3 bases from V and 10 bases from J, with 16 bases between. CDR1 DFQATT and CDR2 SNEGSKA come from the germline V gene (reference sequence). The CDR3 has 14 amino acids. This CDR3 reads CSASSQVGGSPLHF. For the CDR3, the DNA is TGCAGTGCTAGTTCCCAAGTCGGCGGCTCACCCCTCCACTTT.

The chain has TRBV4-2 and TRBJ2-3; a weak D match, TRBD2 (7 bases). Trimming took off 2 bases at V and 0 bases at J, with 18 bases between the two ends. Germline CDR1 LGHNA, CDR2 YNFKEQ. This CDR3 has 18 amino acids. Here the CDR3 reads CASSQPPGGGGSTDTQYF. In DNA form, the CDR3 reads TGTGCCAGCAGCCAACCCCCCGGGGGCGGGGGTAGCACAGATACGCAGTATTTT.

This chain uses TRBV20-1 with TRBJ2-1, with 8 bases that match TRBD2. The CDR3 length is 14 residues. After removal of 3 bases from V and 9 bases from J, the junction contained 10 bases not matched to a gene. CDR1 DFQATT and CDR2 SNEGSKA come from the germline V gene (reference sequence). The CDR3 DNA reads as TGCAGTGCTAGTCAACCGGGACTAGTTGGTGAGCAGTTCTTC. Translated: CSASQPGLVGEQFF.

V usage is TRBV6-5 and J usage is TRBJ1-5; D not resolved. The CDR3 runs to 12 residues. Germline-derived CDR1 and CDR2 are MNHEY and SVGAGI. Trimming removed 6 bases from V and 5 bases from J, with 8 bases in between. The CDR3 loop is CASRTGYQPQHF. CDR3 sequence (DNA): TGTGCCAGCAGGACGGGGTATCAGCCCCAGCATTTT.

A single count supports this clone. The chain combines TRBV19 with TRBJ2-2; D may be TRBD2 (5 bases). CDR3 length: 15 residues. V was cut by 0 bases and J by 5 bases, with 10 bases left in between. Germline assignment: CDR1 LNHDA and CDR2 SQIVND (reference sequence). CDR3 in DNA: TGTGCCAGTAGTATAGATCGGCCGGGGACCGGGGAGCTGTTTTTT. This sequence encodes CASSIDRPGTGELFF. Using reference TRBV19 and TRBJ2-2 for the parts outside the CDR3, the full variable domain is DGGITQSPKYLFRKEGQNVTLSCEQNLNHDAMYWYRQDPGQGLRLIYYSQIVNDFQKGDIAEGYSVSREKKESFPLTVTSAQKNPTAFYLCASSIDRPGTGELFFGEGSRLTVL.

The V gene is TRBV9, the J gene TRBJ2-1; D perhaps matches TRBD1 (6 bases). V was pared by 0 bases and J by 2 bases, with 9 bases between. This CDR3 is built from 15 residues. Germline loops: CDR1 SGDLS, CDR2 YYNGEE. As DNA, the CDR3 is TGTGCCAGCAGCGTAGGGGGGCCCCCCTACAATGAGCAGTTCTTC. Translated: CASSVGGPPYNEQFF.

This chain connects TRBV5-1 to TRBJ2-4; D might be TRBD1 (5 bases). From germline, CDR1 is SGHRS and CDR2 YFSETQ. The CDR3 contains 14 residues. Trimming shortened V by 5 bases and J by 9 bases, and 18 bases separated the two germline ends. The CDR3 region has the DNA TGCGCCAGCAGGATAACCCAGGGTTCTGGCATTCAGTACTTC. Its protein is CASRITQGSGIQYF.

This chain links TRBV9 with TRBJ2-7; 7 bases are a match to TRBD2. The CDR3 is 15 amino acids. V dropped 4 bases and J dropped 3; count of bases not matched to a gene: 10. Germline assignment: CDR1 SGDLS and CDR2 YYNGEE. CDR3 sequence (DNA): TGTGCCAGCAGCCCCCCGGTCGGCGGGAGCTACGAGCAGTACTTC. The encoded protein is CASSPPVGGSYEQYF.

This rearrangement joins TRBV14 to TRBJ2-1, with D possibly TRBD2 on 6 matching bases. Germline V lookup: CDR1 SGHDN, CDR2 FVKESK. Trimming took 4 bases from V and 2 from J, leaving 21 bases between them. The CDR3 covers 18 residues. In nucleotides, the CDR3 is TGTGCCAGCAGCCCCACTTTCCCCAAACCGGGGGCCTACAATGAGCAGTTCTTC. It is translated as CASSPTFPKPGAYNEQFF.

This sequence joins TRBV18 and TRBJ2-5, with a possible D match to TRBD2 (6 bases). V was clipped by 6 bases and J by 5 bases, with 16 bases between them. This CDR3 is built from 14 residues. Germline CDR1 KGHSH, CDR2 LQKENI. The CDR3 bases are TGTGCCAGCTCCCCCTTGGGAGGCGGTGAGACCCAGTACTTC. It yields the protein CASSPLGGGETQYF.

Concerning this clone itself: An end of the junction differs from the germline gene, which may be a read error. The V gene is TRBV27, the J gene TRBJ1-6; D remains ambiguous. The CDR3 sequence is 8 residues long. The germline V gene has CDR1 MNHEY and CDR2 SMNVEV (reference sequence). The CDR3: CASNCRDF. CDR3 in DNA: TGTGCCAGCAATTGTCGGGACTTT.

The genes are TRBV5-6 and TRBJ1-1; the match to TRBD1 covers 8 bases. The CDR3 length is 15 residues. Germline loops: CDR1 SGHDT, CDR2 YYEEEE. Losses at the gene ends were 2 bases for V and 0 bases for J; bases not matched to a gene: 3. In DNA, the CDR3 is TGTGCCAGCAGCTTCCTGGACAGGGTGAACACTGAAGCTTTCTTT. Its protein is CASSFLDRVNTEAFF.

The V gene is TRBV19, the J gene TRBJ1-1; D may be TRBD1 (6 bases). The CDR3 is made up of 15 amino acids. CDR1 and CDR2 from the germline V gene are LNHDA and SQIVND (reference sequence). Trimming removed 7 bases from V and 5 bases from J, with 20 bases in between. The CDR3 loop is CASTFSGGAGTEAFF. The CDR3 bases are TGTGCCAGTACCTTCTCCGGGGGGGCCGGGACTGAAGCTTTCTTT.

The chain couples TRBV7-9 to TRBJ1-2; 8 bases fit TRBD1. The germline V gene has CDR1 SEHNR and CDR2 FQNEAQ (reference sequence). After removal of 2 bases from V and 0 bases from J, the junction contained 2 bases not matched to a gene. The CDR3 has 15 residues. DNA of the CDR3: TGTGCCAGCAGCTTAACGGACAGGGCTAACTATGGCTACACCTTC. It codes for CASSLTDRANYGYTF.

CDR3 nucleotide sequence: TGTGCCAGCAGTTCCCCGACAGGACTCTACGAGCAGTACTTC. Its translation is CASSSPTGLYEQYF. V gene TRBV6-2 or TRBV6-3 combines with J gene TRBJ2-7; a weak D match, TRBD1 (6 bases). CDR3 length: 14 amino acids. Germline CDR1 is MNHEY and CDR2 is SVGEGT. Trimming shortened V by 4 bases and J by 3 bases, and 13 bases separated the two germline ends.

The chain couples TRBV9 to TRBJ1-3, with a weak D call TRBD1 (5 bases). The length of the CDR3 is 14 residues. The germline V gene has CDR1 SGDLS and CDR2 YYNGEE. V lost 3 bases and J 0 bases, leaving 7 bases between the germline ends. The CDR3 DNA follows: TGTGCCAGCAGCGCCAGGGACTCTGGAAACACCATATATTTT. Its translation: CASSARDSGNTIYF. The full variable domain, with the rest looked up from reference TRBV9 and TRBJ1-3, is DSGVTQTPKHLITATGQRVTLRCSPRSGDLSVYWYQQSLDQGLQFLIQYYNGEERAKGNILERFSAQQFPDLHSELNLSSLELGDSALYFCASSARDSGNTIYFGEGSWLTVV.

The V and J genes are TRBV24-1 and TRBJ2-2, with 10 bases lining up with TRBD1. The CDR3 length is 17 residues. Germline CDR1 reads KGHDR; CDR2 reads SFDVKD. J lost 5 bases, V lost 0 bases, and 5 bases had no gene match. CDR3 sequence (DNA): TGTGCCACCAGTGATTTGCCCGGACAGGGGGGGACCGGGGAGCTGTTTTTT. Its protein is CATSDLPGQGGTGELFF.

CDR3 amino acids: CSASDEGARGYTF. DNA of the CDR3: TGCAGTGCTAGTGACGAGGGGGCGAGGGGCTACACCTTC. J is TRBJ1-2 and V is TRBV20-1; TRBD1 matches 7 bases. This CDR3 contains 13 residues. CDR1 is DFQATT, CDR2 SNEGSKA, per germline (reference sequence). The junction had 9 bases not matched to a gene; V was cut back by 3 bases and J by 8 bases.

This chain uses TRBV14 with TRBJ1-5, with D unresolved. This CDR3 is built from 13 residues. Trimming stripped 4 bases from V and 3 bases from J, with 7 bases between. Germline V lookup: CDR1 SGHDN, CDR2 FVKESK. The CDR3 coding sequence is TGTGCCAGCAGCCCGCGTTCCAATCAGCCCCAGCATTTT. Translation: CASSPRSNQPQHF.

This clone was detected once. The rearrangement uses TRBV30 and TRBJ2-1; D is unresolved. The CDR3 totals 11 residues. V shed 3 bases and J shed 3 bases, with 3 bases lying between them. Per the germline V gene, CDR1 is GTSNPN and CDR2 is SVGIG (reference sequence). The CDR3 nucleotides read TGTGCCTGGAGGAGCTACAATGAGCAGTTCTTC. This gives the protein CAWRSYNEQFF.

The chain is built from TRBV6-4 and TRBJ2-5; 9 bases agree with TRBD2. The CDR3 covers 16 residues. With 3 bases clipped from V and 5 bases from J, the junction kept 10 bases outside the gene matches. Looked up from germline, CDR1 is MRHNA and CDR2 is SNTAGT. In nucleotides, the CDR3 is TGTGCCAGCAGTGAGACTAGCGGTACCGGGGCGGAGACCCAGTACTTC. Encoded protein: CASSETSGTGAETQYF.

The rearrangement uses TRBV12-3 or TRBV12-4 and TRBJ1-1; D is uncertain. Trimming pared 6 bases from V and 4 bases from J, leaving 12 bases between. This CDR3 comprises 13 residues. CDR3 sequence: CASSQKTGTEAFF. CDR3 DNA sequence: TGTGCCAGCAGCCAAAAGACGGGCACTGAAGCTTTCTTT.

This clone has more than one count but fewer than ten. The chain links TRBV6-2 or TRBV6-3 to TRBJ1-2; D is unclear. This CDR3 has 16 amino acids. Germline values: CDR1 MNHEY, CDR2 SVGEGT. V gave up 2 bases and J gave up 2 bases, with 15 bases separating them. The CDR3 nucleotides read TGTGCCAGCAGTTACCCGCCCCCCCGGCGGAACTATGGCTACACCTTC. Residues: CASSYPPPRRNYGYTF.

This chain connects TRBV30 to TRBJ2-7; D perhaps matches TRBD1 (6 bases). Germline values: CDR1 GTSNPN, CDR2 SVGIG (reference sequence). The CDR3 has 16 amino acids. V was shortened by 0 bases and J by 9 bases, with 24 bases between the two germline ends. This CDR3 is CAWSVTPGAPSFGQYF. DNA of the CDR3: TGTGCCTGGAGTGTAACCCCAGGGGCACCTAGCTTTGGGCAGTACTTC. The full variable domain, with the rest looked up from reference TRBV30 and TRBJ2-7, is SQTIHQWPATLVQPVGSPLSLECTVEGTSNPNLYWYRQAAGRGLQLLFYSVGIGQISSEVPQNLSASRPQDRQFILSSKKLLLSDSGFYLCAWSVTPGAPSFGQYFGPGTRLTVT.

The rearrangement joins TRBV27 to TRBJ1-4, with 10 bases fitting TRBD1. Trimming removed 6 bases from V and 8 bases from J; junction bases left unmatched: 6. CDR3 length: 14 residues. Germline CDR1 is MNHEY and CDR2 is SMNVEV (reference sequence). CDR3 region: CASRTGGAEEKLFF. The CDR3 coding sequence is TGTGCCAGCAGGACAGGGGGCGCAGAGGAAAAACTGTTTTTT.